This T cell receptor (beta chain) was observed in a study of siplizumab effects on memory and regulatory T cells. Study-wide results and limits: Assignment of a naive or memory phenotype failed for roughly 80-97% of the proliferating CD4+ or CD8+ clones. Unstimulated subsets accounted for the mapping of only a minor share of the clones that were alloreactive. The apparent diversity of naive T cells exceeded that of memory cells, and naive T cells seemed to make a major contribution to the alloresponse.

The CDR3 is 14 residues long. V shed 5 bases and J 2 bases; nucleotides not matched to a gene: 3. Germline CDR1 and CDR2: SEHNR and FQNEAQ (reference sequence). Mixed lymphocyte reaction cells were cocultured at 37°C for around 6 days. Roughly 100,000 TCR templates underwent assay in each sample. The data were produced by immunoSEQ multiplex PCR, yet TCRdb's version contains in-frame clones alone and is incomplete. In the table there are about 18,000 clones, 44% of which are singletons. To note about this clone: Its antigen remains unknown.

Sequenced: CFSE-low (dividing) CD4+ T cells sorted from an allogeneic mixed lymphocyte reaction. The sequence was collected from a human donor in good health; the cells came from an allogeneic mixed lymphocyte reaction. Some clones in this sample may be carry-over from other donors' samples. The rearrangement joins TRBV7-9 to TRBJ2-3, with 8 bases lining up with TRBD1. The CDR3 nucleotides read TGTGCCAGCAGCCCGGGACAGGCCACAGATACGCAGTATTTT. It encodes CASSPGQATDTQYF.